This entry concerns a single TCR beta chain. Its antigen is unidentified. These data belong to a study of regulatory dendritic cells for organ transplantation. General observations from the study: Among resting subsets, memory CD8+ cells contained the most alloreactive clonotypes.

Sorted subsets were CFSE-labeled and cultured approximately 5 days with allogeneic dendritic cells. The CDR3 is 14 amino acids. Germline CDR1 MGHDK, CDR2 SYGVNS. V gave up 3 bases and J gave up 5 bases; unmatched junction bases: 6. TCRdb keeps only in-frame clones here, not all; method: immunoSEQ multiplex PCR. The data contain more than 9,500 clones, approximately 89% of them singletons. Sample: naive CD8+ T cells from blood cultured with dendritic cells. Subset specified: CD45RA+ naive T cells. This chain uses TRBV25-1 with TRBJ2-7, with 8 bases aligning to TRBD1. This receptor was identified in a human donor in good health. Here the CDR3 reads CASSDRTGLNEQYF. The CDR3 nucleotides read TGTGCCAGCAGTGACAGGACAGGGCTCAACGAGCAGTACTTC.